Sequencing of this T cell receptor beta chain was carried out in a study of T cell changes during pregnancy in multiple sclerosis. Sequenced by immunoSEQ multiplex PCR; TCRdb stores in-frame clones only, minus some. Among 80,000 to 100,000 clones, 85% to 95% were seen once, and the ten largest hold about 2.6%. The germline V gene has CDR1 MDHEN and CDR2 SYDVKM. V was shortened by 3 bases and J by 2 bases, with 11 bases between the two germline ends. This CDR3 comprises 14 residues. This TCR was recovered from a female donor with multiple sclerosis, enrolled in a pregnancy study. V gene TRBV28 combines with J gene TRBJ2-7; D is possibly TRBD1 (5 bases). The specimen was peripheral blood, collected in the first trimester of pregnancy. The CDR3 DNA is TGTGCCAGCAGTTTTCCAGGGATCCCCTACGAGCAGTACTTC. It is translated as CASSFPGIPYEQYF.